These 7 T cell receptor beta chains share one sample of origin, sequenced in a study of T cell changes during pregnancy in multiple sclerosis. Libraries were prepared by immunoSEQ multiplex PCR; TCRdb keeps only in-frame clonotypes and omits some of them. This sample has about 98,000 clones; under 95% occur once, and the top ten carry 2% to 3%. Sequences were derived from peripheral blood, sampled after pregnancy. The receptors were gathered from a female donor in good health, enrolled as a control in a pregnancy study.

The chain recombines TRBV30 with TRBJ1-2, with D perhaps TRBD1 (6 bases). The CDR3 totals 18 residues. Trimming left V 2 bases short and J 6 bases short, with 28 bases between. Germline V lookup: CDR1 GTSNPN, CDR2 SVGIG (reference sequence). The CDR3 region has the DNA TGTGCCTGGAGTAAACGATTCAATGGCAGGGGCCTCTCGAATGGCTACACCTTC. The encoded protein is CAWSKRFNGRGLSNGYTF.

The V and J genes are TRBV9 and TRBJ2-2; 8 bases line up with TRBD2. The junction had 2 bases not matched to a gene; V was cut back by 0 bases and J by 4 bases. The germline V gene has CDR1 SGDLS and CDR2 YYNGEE. The CDR3 spans 15 residues. The CDR3 spells CASSVVAGGTGELFF. CDR3 coding DNA: TGTGCCAGCAGCGTAGTGGCGGGAGGCACCGGGGAGCTGTTTTTT.

This clone was seen a single time. The rearrangement joins TRBV29-1 to TRBJ2-7; 7 bases agree with TRBD2. This CDR3 contains 13 residues. The V segment lost 6 bases and the J segment 0 bases; nucleotides outside the gene matches: 5. The germline V gene has CDR1 SQVTM and CDR2 ANQGSEA. CDR3 bases: TGCAGCGTGGAAAGCGGGGCCTCCTACGAGCAGTACTTC. This translates into CSVESGASYEQYF.

The rearrangement uses TRBV7-9 and TRBJ2-2; no definite D call. The germline gives CDR1 SEHNR, CDR2 FQNEAQ (reference sequence). The V gene lost 1 base and the J gene lost 4 bases, with 4 bases spanning the gap. The CDR3 spans 13 residues. CDR3 protein: CASSLGSTGELFF. Here the CDR3 DNA reads TGTGCCAGCAGCTTAGGTAGCACCGGGGAGCTGTTTTTT.

The genes are TRBV19 and TRBJ2-5; no definite D call. This CDR3 has 12 residues. V was pared by 0 bases and J by 5 bases, with 4 bases between. CDR1 is LNHDA and CDR2 is SQIVND in the germline V gene (reference sequence). CDR3 nucleotide sequence: TGTGCCAGTAGTATAGATCGTGAGACCCAGTACTTC. Translation: CASSIDRETQYF.

The chain uses TRBV5-6 and TRBJ1-1; D is unclear. This CDR3 contains 12 residues. The germline gives CDR1 SGHDT, CDR2 YYEEEE. V lost 4 bases and J lost 1, with 5 bases in between. The CDR3 loop reads CASSIGNTEAFF. CDR3 nucleotides: TGTGCCAGCAGCATCGGGAACACTGAAGCTTTCTTT.

The chain has TRBV5-4 and TRBJ2-1; 10 nucleotides align to TRBD2. CDR1 is SGHNT and CDR2 is YYREEE in the germline V gene (reference sequence). V shed 4 bases, J shed 5 bases, and the junction held 6 bases outside the gene matches. CDR3 length: 15 amino acids. CDR3 loop: CASSGRSGGDNEQFF. Here the CDR3 DNA reads TGTGCCAGCAGCGGTAGGAGCGGGGGGGACAATGAGCAGTTCTTC.